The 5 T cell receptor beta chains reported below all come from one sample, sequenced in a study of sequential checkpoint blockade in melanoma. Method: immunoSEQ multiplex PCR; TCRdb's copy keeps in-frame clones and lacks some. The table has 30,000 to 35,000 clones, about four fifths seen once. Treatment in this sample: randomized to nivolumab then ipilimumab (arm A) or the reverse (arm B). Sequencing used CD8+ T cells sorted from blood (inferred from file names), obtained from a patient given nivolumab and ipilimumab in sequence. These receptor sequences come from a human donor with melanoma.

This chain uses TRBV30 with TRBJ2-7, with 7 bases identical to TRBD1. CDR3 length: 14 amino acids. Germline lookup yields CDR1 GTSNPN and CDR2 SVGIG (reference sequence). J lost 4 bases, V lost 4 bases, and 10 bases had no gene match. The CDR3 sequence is CAWTRGQGIYEQYF. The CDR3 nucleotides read TGTGCCTGGACAAGGGGGCAGGGAATATACGAGCAGTACTTC. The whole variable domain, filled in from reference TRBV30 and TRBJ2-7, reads SQTIHQWPATLVQPVGSPLSLECTVEGTSNPNLYWYRQAAGRGLQLLFYSVGIGQISSEVPQNLSASRPQDRQFILSSKKLLLSDSGFYLCAWTRGQGIYEQYFGPGTRLTVT.

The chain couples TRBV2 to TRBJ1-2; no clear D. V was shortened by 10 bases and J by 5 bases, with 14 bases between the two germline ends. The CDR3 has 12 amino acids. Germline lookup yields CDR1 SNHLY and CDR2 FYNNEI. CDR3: CATPTNLYGYTF. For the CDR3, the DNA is TGTGCCACCCCGACAAACTTGTATGGCTACACCTTC. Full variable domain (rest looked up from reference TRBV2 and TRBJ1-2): EPEVTQTPSHQVTQMGQEVILRCVPISNHLYFYWYRQILGQKVEFLVSFYNNEISEKSEIFDDQFSVERPDGSNFTLKIRSTKLEDSAMYFCATPTNLYGYTFGSGTRLTVV.

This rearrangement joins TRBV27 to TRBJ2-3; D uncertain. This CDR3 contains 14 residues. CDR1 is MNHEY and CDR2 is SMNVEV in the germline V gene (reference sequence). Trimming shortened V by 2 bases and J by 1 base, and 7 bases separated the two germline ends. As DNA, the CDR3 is TGTGCCAGCAGTTTAATGCAGGGCACAGATACGCAGTATTTT. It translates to CASSLMQGTDTQYF.

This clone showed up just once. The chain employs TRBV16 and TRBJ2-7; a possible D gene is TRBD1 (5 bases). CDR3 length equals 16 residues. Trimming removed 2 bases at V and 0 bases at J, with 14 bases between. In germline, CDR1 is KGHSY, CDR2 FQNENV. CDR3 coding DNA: TGTGCCAGCAGCCAACTCAGGGCCACCTCCTCCTACGAGCAGTACTTC. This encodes CASSQLRATSSYEQYF.

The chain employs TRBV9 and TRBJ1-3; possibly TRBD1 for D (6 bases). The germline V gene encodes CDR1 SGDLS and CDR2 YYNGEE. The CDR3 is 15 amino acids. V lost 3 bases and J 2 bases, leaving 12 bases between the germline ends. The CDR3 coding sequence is TGTGCCAGCAGCGATGGACAGTCGGCTGGAAACACCATATATTTT. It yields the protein CASSDGQSAGNTIYF.